The clone carrying this T cell receptor (beta chain) was counted many times. No antigen is known for it. The authors made cDNA by 5'RACE with 10-nucleotide random UMIs. TCRdb independently ran MiXCR on the 5' RACE reads; one entry per CDR3 protein. This sample has tens of thousands of distinct CDR3 sequences; 2% to 3% occur once, and the top ten carry around 1.1%. Trimming removed 4 bases from V and 5 bases from J, with 16 bases in between. Germline values: CDR1 SGHRS, CDR2 YFSETQ. The CDR3 is made up of 15 amino acids. This entry belongs to a study of neurological immune-mediated disorders. The study's findings and limits: The most TCR clonal expansion was seen in HTLV-1-associated myelopathy, whereas the least was seen in multiple sclerosis, below the level in healthy controls.

The unsorted libraries originated from 2 million PBMCs that had been stored at -80 C. Material for sequencing was PBMCs. This clonotype originated in a woman aged 30 to 39 with multiple sclerosis. The genes are TRBV5-1 and TRBJ2-1; TRBD2 might be the D (5 bases). The CDR3: CASSVLAEADNEQFF. CDR3 in DNA: TGCGCCAGCAGCGTTCTAGCAGAGGCTGACAATGAGCAGTTCTTC.